Listed below are T cell receptor beta chains from one sample, sequenced in a study of identical twins. MiXCR, run by TCRdb on the 5' RACE reads, gives a single entry per CDR3 protein. The sample comprises some 240,000 distinct CDR3 sequences, over 9.5% of which are singletons, and 10% rests with the top ten. The sample taken for sequencing was memory T cells sorted from blood. The receptors here all came from a middle-aged man in good health. Each CDR3 is given without its conserved first and last residue. A D gene is named only where the DNA matches it firmly.

SVPLSTSGVNEQF TRBD2 TRBJ2-1 TRBV29-1
SAIRGIGETQY NA TRBJ2-5 TRBV20-1
ASSFGQGGEAF TRBD1 TRBJ1-1 TRBV5-1
SVAGTATYEQY NA TRBJ2-7 TRBV29-1
ASSSRQPGPSTDTQY NA TRBJ2-3 TRBV5-1
ACSIKREGGEQY TRBD2 TRBJ2-7 TRBV6-1
SASHPRGATEAF NA TRBJ1-1 TRBV20-1
ASSPVGAYQETQY NA TRBJ2-5 TRBV7-9
ASSPLGGQGLNGYT TRBD1 TRBJ1-2 TRBV28
ASRQGGEWNEQF NA TRBJ2-1 TRBV4-2
ASSRRDRARTGSYEQY TRBD1 TRBJ2-7 TRBV27
ASSDPGVWHNEQF NA TRBJ2-1 TRBV2
ASSQDDRSTQY NA TRBJ2-3 TRBV4-2
ASSSSFSTNEKLF NA TRBJ1-4 TRBV7-2
ASRHGSGGELF NA TRBJ2-2 TRBV9
SVDRTSGTSYLF TRBD2 TRBJ2-1 TRBV29-1
SASPAGFNFSSYNEQF NA TRBJ2-1 TRBV20-1
ASSLGVRPYGYT NA TRBJ1-2 TRBV28
ASRRDRLDTGELF NA TRBJ2-2 TRBV12-3/TRBV12-4
ASSLALVGKETYEQY NA TRBJ2-7 TRBV7-8
ASSYLPHGMNTEAF NA TRBJ1-1 TRBV6-5
ASSQRLAGTGELF TRBD2 TRBJ2-2 TRBV14
ASSPSFQGASNNQPQH TRBD1 TRBJ1-5 TRBV2
AISDMGSGRSETQY NA TRBJ2-5 TRBV10-3
ASSFAGGQF NA TRBJ2-1 TRBV12-3/TRBV12-4
SARAASKPQH NA TRBJ1-5 TRBV20-1
ASSRRTGKLF NA TRBJ1-4 TRBV27
ASSQVQGAYNSPLH TRBD1 TRBJ1-6 TRBV4-1
ASSSDQGGAF TRBD1 TRBJ1-1 TRBV7-2
ASSSGVSGGAVDTQY TRBD2 TRBJ2-3 TRBV6-5
ASSPIGGAGNGYT NA TRBJ1-2 TRBV3-1
ATSDFRTGQETQY TRBD1 TRBJ2-5 TRBV24-1
ASSKGGSRTDTQY NA TRBJ2-3 TRBV7-7
SARAERGGSETQY TRBD2 TRBJ2-5 TRBV20-1